This T cell receptor (beta chain) stems from a study of PD-1 blockade in classical Hodgkin lymphoma. Sequenced by immunoSEQ multiplex PCR; TCRdb stores in-frame clones only, minus some. The repertoire holds just over 60,000 clones, roughly 88% seen once, with around 12% in the top ten. Of note for this clone: One junction end does not reproduce the germline sequence, and a read error may be involved.

Each patient experienced a relapse that followed autologous stem cell transplantation, and brentuximab vedotin exposure varied. The V gene's germline CDR1 is MNHEY and CDR2 SMNVEV (reference sequence). This CDR3 contains 14 residues. V usage is TRBV27 and J usage is TRBJ2-7, with TRBD1 matching 7 bases. This TCR was sampled from a human donor with classical Hodgkin lymphoma. Sequencing was performed on peripheral blood mononuclear cells (PBMCs), taken at baseline. The CDR3 DNA is TGTGCCACCAGTGCAGGGGACAGTCCCTACGAGCAGTACTTC. Its protein product is CATSAGDSPYEQYF.